Shown below are 17 T cell receptor beta chains from a single sample sequenced in a study of T cell responses to AZD1222 COVID-19 vaccine. Repertoires were generated with immunoSEQ multiplex PCR, while TCRdb's copy carries only in-frame clones and drops some. The data show 100,000 to 150,000 clones, 75% to 85% seen once. Sequenced here: peripheral blood, sampled 28 days after the second AZD1222 dose. These receptors were taken from an adult who received the AZD1222 COVID-19 vaccine.

V usage is TRBV4-3 and J usage is TRBJ2-5; perhaps D is TRBD1 or TRBD2 (7 bases each). Trimming removed 0 bases from V and 0 bases from J, with 14 bases in between. The germline CDR1 and CDR2 sequences are LGHNA and YSLEER. This CDR3 has 17 amino acids. The CDR3 DNA follows: TGCGCCAGCAGCCAAGATGGGGGGGGGACAGACCAAGAGACCCAGTACTTC. Amino acid sequence: CASSQDGGGTDQETQYF.

As regards this clone: The junction and the germline gene differ at one end; a read error may be behind it. The rearrangement links TRBV18 to TRBJ2-1, with D possibly TRBD1 on 6 matching bases. This CDR3 comprises 14 residues. The germline V gene encodes CDR1 KGHSH and CDR2 LQKENI. The CDR3 spells CAGSPYRAYNEQFF. In nucleotides, the CDR3 is TGTGCCGGCTCACCGTACAGGGCCTACAATGAGCAGTTCTTC.

J is TRBJ1-5 and V is TRBV7-2, with no clear D. V lost 5 bases and J 5 bases, leaving 16 bases between the germline ends. Germline loops: CDR1 SGHTA, CDR2 FQGNSA. CDR3 length: 15 residues. In DNA, the CDR3 is TGTGCCAGCAGCAAAAAGGCGGACGGGTATCAGCCCCAGCATTTT. Protein sequence: CASSKKADGYQPQHF.

The chain couples TRBV6-5 to TRBJ1-1; no firm D call. The CDR3 consists of 13 residues. CDR1 and CDR2 (germline): MNHEY, SVGAGI. Trimming removed 4 bases from V and 6 bases from J, with 12 bases in between. The CDR3 DNA follows: TGTGCCAGCAGTTCCGCACTTTCGCCTGAAGCTTTCTTT. This codes for CASSSALSPEAFF.

The chain is built from TRBV5-6 and TRBJ1-5; no definite D call. There are 12 residues in the CDR3. The V gene lost 6 bases and the J gene lost 3 bases, with 7 bases spanning the gap. The germline V gene encodes CDR1 SGHDT and CDR2 YYEEEE. CDR3 DNA sequence: TGTGCCAGCAATAGGGACAATCAGCCCCAGCATTTT. Translated, it gives CASNRDNQPQHF.

The J gene is TRBJ2-3, the V gene TRBV7-2; TRBD1 is a possible D gene (6 bases). Trimming cost V 0 bases and J 2 bases, with 9 bases left between them. The CDR3 totals 15 residues. Germline CDR1 SGHTA, CDR2 FQGNSA. CDR3 DNA: TGTGCCAGCAGCTTAGCGGGGGCCAACACAGATACGCAGTATTTT. It specifies CASSLAGANTDTQYF.

The V gene is TRBV10-2, the J gene TRBJ1-2; perhaps TRBD1 as D (6 bases). The CDR3 sequence is 12 residues long. Trimming shortened V by 4 bases and J by 10 bases, and 13 bases separated the two germline ends. Per germline, CDR1 WSHSY and CDR2 SAAADI. The CDR3 DNA reads as TGCGCCAGCAGTGGAGGGGGTTACGACTACACCTTC. Translated: CASSGGGYDYTF.

The V call is TRBV30, the J call TRBJ2-7; a weak D match, TRBD2 (7 bases). Per the germline V gene, CDR1 is GTSNPN and CDR2 is SVGIG (reference sequence). The CDR3 is made up of 14 amino acids. Trimming left V 7 bases short and J 3 bases short, with 19 bases between. The chain's CDR3 is CALKRGGRDYEQYF. As DNA, the CDR3 is TGTGCCTTAAAGAGGGGGGGGAGGGACTACGAGCAGTACTTC.

Only a few counts were recorded for this clone. This chain connects TRBV28 to TRBJ1-5; TRBD1 matches at 9 bases. Germline CDR1 reads MDHEN; CDR2 reads SYDVKM. This CDR3 has 16 residues. J lost 0 bases, V lost 5 bases, and 5 bases had no gene match. The CDR3 sequence is CASSGGQGYSNQPQHF. The CDR3 coding sequence is TGTGCCAGCAGTGGGGGACAGGGCTATAGCAATCAGCCCCAGCATTTT.

The genes are TRBV19 and TRBJ1-1; 7 nucleotides agree with TRBD1. Germline CDR1 reads LNHDA; CDR2 reads SQIVND (reference sequence). With V trimmed by 10 bases and J by 1 base, 6 bases remained unmatched. The CDR3 is made up of 13 amino acids. The CDR3, as DNA: TGTGCCATTAAGGACAGGTCGAACACTGAAGCTTTCTTT. Its protein is CAIKDRSNTEAFF.

The chain recombines TRBV13 with TRBJ2-7; D is perhaps TRBD1 (6 bases). Germline V gene lookup returns CDR1 PRHDT and CDR2 FYEKMQ (reference sequence). The germline V and J ends were trimmed by 2 bases and 5 bases, with 7 bases remaining between them. This CDR3 spans 12 amino acids. The CDR3 spells CASSLQGNEQYF. In DNA, the CDR3 is TGTGCCAGCAGCTTACAGGGGAACGAGCAGTACTTC. Together with reference TRBV13 and TRBJ2-7, the CDR3 gives the full variable domain: AAGVIQSPRHLIKEKRETATLKCYPIPRHDTVYWYQQGPGQDPQFLISFYEKMQSDKGSIPDRFSAQQFSDYHSELNMSSLELGDSALYFCASSLQGNEQYFGPGTRLTVT.

V usage is TRBV7-2 and J usage is TRBJ1-3; 8 bases agree with TRBD1. This CDR3 has 15 amino acids. The junction had 7 bases not matched to a gene; V was cut back by 5 bases and J by 4 bases. CDR1 SGHTA and CDR2 FQGNSA come from the germline V gene. In nucleotides, the CDR3 is TGTGCCAGCAGCCACAGGGGGGCAGCGGGAAACACCATATATTTT. Its protein product is CASSHRGAAGNTIYF.

The J gene is TRBJ1-2, the V gene TRBV6-5; possibly TRBD1 for D (5 bases). The CDR3 totals 14 residues. The germline V gene encodes CDR1 MNHEY and CDR2 SVGAGI. V lost 4 bases and J 9 bases, leaving 18 bases between the germline ends. The DNA for the CDR3 is TGTGCCAGCAGTTCTCGCGGGACCCTCGGTAGCTACACCTTC. This encodes CASSSRGTLGSYTF.

The chain has TRBV5-6 and TRBJ1-1, with 8 bases lining up with TRBD1. Germline CDR1 and CDR2: SGHDT and YYEEEE. The CDR3 has 12 residues. Trimming removed 4 bases from V and 6 bases from J; junction bases left unmatched: 2. The CDR3 loop is CASSLQGAEAFF. The CDR3 DNA is TGTGCCAGCAGCCTACAGGGGGCTGAAGCTTTCTTT.

The J gene is TRBJ2-3, the V gene TRBV11-1; unclear D gene. This CDR3 is 12 amino acids long. V was clipped by 1 base and J by 3 bases, with 2 bases between them. CDR1 and CDR2 from the germline V gene are SGHAT and FQDESV (reference sequence). The CDR3 nucleotides read TGTGCCAGCAGCTTAGGTACAGATACGCAGTATTTT. This sequence encodes CASSLGTDTQYF.

This chain's CDR3 is CASSLKGGAFF. CDR3 nucleotides: TGTGCCAGCAGTTTAAAGGGGGGAGCTTTCTTT. The V and J genes are TRBV12-3 or TRBV12-4 and TRBJ1-1, with TRBD1 as a possible D gene (6 bases). The V and J ends lost 2 bases and 10 bases respectively, with 8 bases between them. The CDR3 length is 11 residues.

The chain employs TRBV10-3 and TRBJ2-7; 7 nucleotides line up with TRBD1. The CDR3 covers 13 residues. Germline lookup yields CDR1 ENHRY and CDR2 SYGVKD. Losses at the gene ends were 10 bases for V and 3 bases for J; bases not matched to a gene: 9. The CDR3 bases are TGTGCCACTTTGGGGACAGACTACTACGAGCAGTACTTC. Protein sequence: CATLGTDYYEQYF.